The 13 T cell receptor beta chains presented below share a single source sample, sequenced in a study of blood T cell repertoires in COVID-19. Only in-frame clones appear in the TCRdb table, and some are missing; sequencing was by immunoSEQ multiplex PCR. The sample has fewer than 250,000 clones, more than 75% seen once. The sample comprised PBMCs or T cells enriched from blood (not recorded which). The receptors stem from a woman aged 50 to 60 with acute COVID-19.

The V call is TRBV28, the J call TRBJ1-6; TRBD1 matches 7 bases. V was pared by 6 bases and J by 7 bases, with 9 bases of the junction left unmatched. Germline V gene data show CDR1 as MDHEN and CDR2 as SYDVKM. The CDR3 sequence is 15 residues long. The CDR3 protein is CASRESGTENSPLHF. DNA for the CDR3: TGTGCCAGCAGGGAGTCCGGGACAGAGAATTCACCCCTCCACTTT.

This clone was observed a handful of times. V gene TRBV28 combines with J gene TRBJ1-2; 9 bases fit TRBD1. J gave up 6 bases and V 3 bases, and 11 bases lay outside the gene matches. The CDR3 is 16 amino acids. Germline V gives CDR1 MDHEN, CDR2 SYDVKM. CDR3 residues: CASSFLTGQGTNGYTF. CDR3 DNA: TGTGCCAGCAGTTTCCTGACCGGACAGGGGACGAATGGCTACACCTTC.

This clone was observed a few times. The V gene is TRBV12-3 or TRBV12-4, the J gene TRBJ1-1; D possibly corresponds to TRBD1 (5 bases). The V and J ends lost 6 bases and 1 base respectively, with 9 bases between them. This CDR3 spans 13 amino acids. The CDR3 loop reads CASRRGQNTEAFF. The CDR3 DNA sequence: TGTGCCAGCAGACGTGGACAGAACACTGAAGCTTTCTTT.

The V and J genes are TRBV11-1 and TRBJ2-5, with D possibly being TRBD2 (5 bases). The CDR3 runs 12 residues. V was pared by 4 bases and J by 5 bases, with 8 bases between. Germline-derived CDR1 and CDR2 are SGHAT and FQDESV (reference sequence). The CDR3 spells CASSSREETQYF. CDR3 bases: TGTGCCAGCAGCTCTAGGGAGGAGACCCAGTACTTC.

This clone has only a few counts. This chain uses TRBV28 with TRBJ2-2; TRBD2 matches 8 bases. With V trimmed by 6 bases and J by 0 bases, 3 bases remained unmatched. Germline values: CDR1 MDHEN, CDR2 SYDVKM. CDR3 length: 15 residues. CDR3 protein: CASRGAGANTGELFF. The CDR3, as DNA: TGTGCCAGCAGAGGAGCGGGGGCGAACACCGGGGAGCTGTTTTTT.

The DNA of the CDR3 is TGTGCCACCAGGACAGGGGGTATCGATGGCTACACCTTC. This translates into CATRTGGIDGYTF. The chain uses TRBV10-3 and TRBJ1-2; TRBD1 agrees at 10 bases. Germline trimming cut 10 bases from V and 6 bases from J; bases unmatched to any gene: 8. CDR1 and CDR2 from the germline V gene are ENHRY and SYGVKD. The CDR3 spans 13 residues.

This clone was seen more than once but under ten times. The V gene is TRBV4-2, the J gene TRBJ2-5; 9 bases align to TRBD2. V lost 1 base, J lost 4 bases, and 7 bases stayed unmatched. The CDR3 runs 16 residues. From germline, CDR1 is LGHNA and CDR2 YNFKEQ. CDR3: CASSQGSSGDRETQYF. The CDR3 region has the DNA TGTGCCAGCAGCCAAGGTTCTAGCGGGGACCGAGAGACCCAGTACTTC.

This clone occurred once. The gene calls are TRBV9 and TRBJ1-4, with D possibly matching TRBD1 (6 bases). Germline CDR1 reads SGDLS; CDR2 reads YYNGEE. The CDR3 extends over 16 amino acids. V dropped 0 bases and J dropped 0 bases, with 9 bases sitting between them. CDR3 in amino acids: CASSVGDTSTNEKLFF. As DNA, the CDR3 is TGTGCCAGCAGCGTAGGGGACACTTCAACTAATGAAAAACTGTTTTTT.

The chain carries TRBV5-6 and TRBJ2-5, with D maybe TRBD1 (6 bases). Deletions cut 0 bases from V and 9 bases from J, with 15 bases between. The CDR3 spans 14 residues. Germline assignment: CDR1 SGHDT and CDR2 YYEEEE. The CDR3 sequence: CASSLVGASGAQYF. The CDR3 bases are TGTGCCAGCAGCTTGGTAGGGGCCTCAGGGGCCCAGTACTTC.

The rearrangement uses TRBV6-5 and TRBJ2-7; perhaps TRBD2 as D (5 bases). The CDR3 extends over 14 amino acids. The ends were cut back, 5 bases at V and 6 bases at J, with 17 bases in the middle. From germline, CDR1 is MNHEY and CDR2 SVGAGI. DNA for the CDR3: TGTGCCAGCAGTCCACCGGTGGCGGGTCCCGAGCAGTACGTC. It encodes CASSPPVAGPEQYV.

The chain couples TRBV19 to TRBJ2-1, with 10 bases lining up with TRBD1. V shed 2 bases and J 2 bases; nucleotides not matched to a gene: 3. From germline, CDR1 is LNHDA and CDR2 SQIVND (reference sequence). The CDR3 is made up of 16 amino acids. The CDR3 region is CASSIPGTGAYNEQFF. CDR3 DNA: TGTGCCAGTAGTATACCCGGGACAGGGGCCTACAATGAGCAGTTCTTC.

V is TRBV7-9 and J is TRBJ1-5; 9 bases align to TRBD1. V shed 3 bases and J 1 base; nucleotides not matched to a gene: 4. The germline V gene has CDR1 SEHNR and CDR2 FQNEAQ (reference sequence). This CDR3 has 16 residues. CDR3 sequence (DNA): TGTGCCAGCAGCTTGGGGACAGGGAGAAGCAATCAGCCCCAGCATTTT. As protein: CASSLGTGRSNQPQHF.

J is TRBJ2-3 and V is TRBV5-4, with 7 bases identical to TRBD1. The germline V gene encodes CDR1 SGHNT and CDR2 YYREEE (reference sequence). The CDR3 runs 15 residues. The trim removed 2 bases at V and 6 bases at J, leaving 9 bases unmatched. The CDR3, as DNA: TGTGCCAGCAGCTTAAGACAGGGAAGTAGGGATACGCAGTATTTT. Translating gives CASSLRQGSRDTQYF.